These T cell receptor beta chains were read from a single sample in a study of CD8 T cells in ankylosing spondylitis. TCRdb passed the 5' RACE reads through MiXCR, listing each CDR3 protein once. The sample carries a few hundred thousand distinct CDR3 sequences, approximately 20% recorded once. The sample comprised blood, either unsorted or a sorted T cell fraction (not recorded which). The source is a male donor with ankylosing spondylitis or in good health (not recorded which). The CDR3 runs from the conserved cysteine through the conserved F or W. The D gene is left open where the match is weak. Clone size, where shown, is once, few, many, or a class for clones that have expanded.

d_gene	abundance	v_gene	j_gene	CDR3aa	CDR3nt
NA	NA	TRBV2	TRBJ2-5	CASSESARGHQETQYF	TGTGCCAGCAGTGAAAGCGCGCGGGGGCACCAAGAGACCCAGTACTTC
NA	once	TRBV6-6	TRBJ2-1	CASREGVEQFF	TGTGCCAGCAGAGAGGGTGTGGAGCAGTTCTTC
TRBD1	NA	TRBV27	TRBJ2-1	CASSYSIATAEGATSSYNEQFF	TGTGCCAGCAGTTACTCGATTGCCACGGCTGAGGGGGCGACGAGCTCCTACAATGAGCAGTTCTTC
TRBD2	few	TRBV5-5	TRBJ2-7	CASTPGGSGGGYEQYF	TGTGCCAGCACCCCCGGAGGTTCGGGGGGGGGCTACGAGCAGTACTTC
NA	few	TRBV12-3/TRBV12-4	TRBJ1-1	CASSPSGRVRTEAFF	TGTGCCAGCAGTCCTTCTGGCAGGGTTCGCACTGAAGCTTTCTTT
TRBD2	few	TRBV11-2	TRBJ2-1	CASSPLRSGTTRYNEQFF	TGTGCCAGCAGCCCCCTTCGATCCGGGACTACCAGATACAATGAGCAGTTCTTC
NA	few	TRBV12-3/TRBV12-4	TRBJ2-3	CASSPWSRTDTQYF	TGTGCCAGCAGTCCATGGTCCCGCACAGATACGCAGTATTTT
NA	NA	TRBV7-8	TRBJ2-1	CASSTTGGYLYNEQFF	TGTGCCAGCAGCACTACGGGGGGCTACCTTTACAATGAGCAGTTCTTC
TRBD1	NA	TRBV18	TRBJ2-1	CASSEQGTSYNEQFF	TGTGCCAGCTCAGAACAGGGGACAAGCTACAATGAGCAGTTCTTC
TRBD1	NA	TRBV7-9	TRBJ2-7	CASSKGSGQGLYF	TGTGCCAGCAGCAAGGGGTCCGGACAGGGCCTATACTTC
NA	NA	TRBV9	TRBJ2-1	CASSVDSAYNEQFF	TGTGCCAGCAGCGTAGATTCAGCTTACAATGAGCAGTTCTTC
TRBD2	NA	TRBV4-2	TRBJ2-3	CASSQLLAGQVDTQYF	TGTGCCAGCAGCCAGCTTCTAGCGGGGCAGGTAGATACGCAGTATTTT
NA	few	TRBV10-3	TRBJ2-7	CAISESGGGEVHEQYF	TGTGCCATCAGTGAGTCAGGAGGGGGCGAGGTACACGAGCAGTACTTC
NA	many	TRBV27	TRBJ2-7	CASSPGPTYEQYF	TGTGCCAGCAGCCCGGGACCAACCTACGAGCAGTACTTC
NA	few	TRBV29-1	TRBJ1-2	CSPNPAENYGYTF	TGCAGCCCAAACCCGGCAGAGAACTATGGCTACACCTTC
NA	few	TRBV7-9	TRBJ1-2	CASSFLQGIYGYTF	TGTGCCAGCAGCTTCCTCCAGGGAATCTATGGCTACACCTTC
TRBD2	few	TRBV11-3	TRBJ2-1	CASSPRTSGASNEQFF	TGTGCCAGCAGCCCTCGGACTAGCGGGGCCTCCAATGAGCAGTTCTTC
NA	NA	TRBV20-1	TRBJ1-1	CSAREGVVAFF	TGCAGTGCTAGAGAGGGCGTTGTAGCTTTCTTT
NA	few	TRBV7-8	TRBJ2-1	CASSLDSSFSYNEQFF	TGTGCCAGCAGCTTAGACAGTTCCTTCTCCTACAATGAGCAGTTCTTC
NA	NA	TRBV4-1	TRBJ2-7	CASSQESRGPYEQYF	TGCGCCAGCAGCCAAGAAAGCAGGGGCCCCTACGAGCAGTACTTC
NA	NA	TRBV12-3/TRBV12-4	TRBJ1-2	CASRPDGNYGYTF	TGTGCCAGCAGGCCGGACGGGAACTATGGCTACACCTTC
NA	few	TRBV6-5	TRBJ2-2	CASSYYPGPTGELFF	TGTGCCAGCAGTTACTACCCAGGACCCACCGGGGAGCTGTTTTTT
TRBD1	NA	TRBV27	TRBJ2-1	CASSLSGQVRLDEQFF	TGTGCCAGCAGTTTATCGGGACAGGTGCGATTGGATGAGCAGTTCTTC
TRBD2	once	TRBV20-1	TRBJ2-5	CSADPQYLAGGLETQYF	TGCAGTGCTGACCCTCAGTATTTAGCGGGGGGGCTTGAGACCCAGTACTTC
TRBD2	few	TRBV12-3/TRBV12-4	TRBJ2-3	CASSSRGTTPDTQYF	TGTGCCAGCAGTTCTCGGGGGACTACGCCAGATACGCAGTATTTT
NA	NA	TRBV6-6	TRBJ2-2	CASSYGEAGELFF	TGTGCCAGCAGTTACGGGGAGGCCGGGGAGCTGTTTTTT
NA	few	TRBV12-3/TRBV12-4	TRBJ1-3	CASSLGRNSGNTIYF	TGTGCCAGCAGTTTGGGACGAAACTCTGGAAACACCATATATTTT
NA	few	TRBV10-3	TRBJ2-7	CATRGQSYEQYF	TGTGCCACCAGAGGCCAGAGCTACGAGCAGTACTTC
NA	few	TRBV6-5	TRBJ2-1	CASSLLHTTQFYNEQFF	TGTGCCAGCAGTTTATTACATACTACCCAGTTCTACAATGAGCAGTTCTTC